This TCR beta chain was observed in a study of cytomegalovirus exposure and HLA in healthy donors. The CDR3 runs to 14 residues. Germline-derived CDR1 and CDR2 are SEHNR and FQNEAQ (reference sequence). Between the trimmed V and J ends, which lost 4 bases and 0 bases, there was a span of 9 bases. It was with 60 Vbeta and 13 Jbeta primers that the PCR ran. The protocol was immunoSEQ multiplex PCR, while the TCRdb copy is restricted to in-frame clones and leaves out a portion. The sample records tens of thousands of clones, less than 75% being singletons. This chain uses TRBV7-9 with TRBJ1-1, with TRBD1 as a possible D gene (6 bases). The source of this sequence is a man aged 25-45 years in good health and CMV-seronegative. Material: PBMCs. The CDR3 is CASSYTGLNTEAFF. The CDR3 DNA reads TGTGCCAGCAGCTATACAGGGTTGAACACTGAAGCTTTCTTT. Variable domain in full (rest from reference TRBV7-9 and TRBJ1-1): DTGVSQNPRHKITKRGQNVTFRCDPISEHNRLYWYRQTLGQGPEFLTYFQNEAQLEKSRLLSDRFSAERPKGSFSTLEIQRTEQGDSAMYLCASSYTGLNTEAFFGQGTRLTVV.